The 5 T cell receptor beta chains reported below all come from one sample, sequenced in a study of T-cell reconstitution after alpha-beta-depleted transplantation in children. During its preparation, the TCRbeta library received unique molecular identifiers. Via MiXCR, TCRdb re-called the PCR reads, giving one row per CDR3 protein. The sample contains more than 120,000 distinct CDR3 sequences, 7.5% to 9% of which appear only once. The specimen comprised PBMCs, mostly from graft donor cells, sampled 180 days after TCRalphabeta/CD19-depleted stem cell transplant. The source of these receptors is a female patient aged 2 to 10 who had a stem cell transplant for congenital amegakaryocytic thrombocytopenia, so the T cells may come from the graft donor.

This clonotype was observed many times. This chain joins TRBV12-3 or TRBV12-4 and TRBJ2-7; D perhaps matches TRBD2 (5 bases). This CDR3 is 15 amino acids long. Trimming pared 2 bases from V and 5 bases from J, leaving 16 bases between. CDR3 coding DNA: TGTGCCAGCAGTTTAAGCCCCCGGGGATCCGACGAGCAGTACTTC. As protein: CASSLSPRGSDEQYF.

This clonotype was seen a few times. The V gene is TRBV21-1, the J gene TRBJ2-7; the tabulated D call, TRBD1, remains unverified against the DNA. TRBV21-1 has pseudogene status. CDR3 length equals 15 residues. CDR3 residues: CASSPGGRSSYEQYF. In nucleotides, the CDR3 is TGTGCCAGCAGCCCCGGGGGCCGGAGCTCCTACGAGCAGTACTTC.

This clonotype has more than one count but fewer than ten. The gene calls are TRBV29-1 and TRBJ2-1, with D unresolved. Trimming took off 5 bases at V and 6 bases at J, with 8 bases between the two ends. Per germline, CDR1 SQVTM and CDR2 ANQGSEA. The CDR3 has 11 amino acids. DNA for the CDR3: TGCAGCGTTCAAACTACCAATGAGCAGTTCTTC. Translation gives CSVQTTNEQFF.

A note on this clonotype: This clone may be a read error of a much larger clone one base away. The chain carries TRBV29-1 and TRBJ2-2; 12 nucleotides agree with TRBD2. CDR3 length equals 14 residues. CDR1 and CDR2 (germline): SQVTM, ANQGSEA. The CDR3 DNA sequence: TGCAGCGTTGGGACTAGCGGGAACACCGTGGAGCTGTTTTTT. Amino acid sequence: CSVGTSGNTVELFF.

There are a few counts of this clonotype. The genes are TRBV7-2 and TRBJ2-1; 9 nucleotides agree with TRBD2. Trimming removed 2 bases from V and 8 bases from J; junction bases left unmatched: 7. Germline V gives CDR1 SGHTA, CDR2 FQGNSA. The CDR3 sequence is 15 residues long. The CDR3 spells CASSLSSGGGDEQFF. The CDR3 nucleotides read TGTGCCAGCAGCTTAAGTAGCGGGGGTGGGGATGAGCAGTTCTTC.